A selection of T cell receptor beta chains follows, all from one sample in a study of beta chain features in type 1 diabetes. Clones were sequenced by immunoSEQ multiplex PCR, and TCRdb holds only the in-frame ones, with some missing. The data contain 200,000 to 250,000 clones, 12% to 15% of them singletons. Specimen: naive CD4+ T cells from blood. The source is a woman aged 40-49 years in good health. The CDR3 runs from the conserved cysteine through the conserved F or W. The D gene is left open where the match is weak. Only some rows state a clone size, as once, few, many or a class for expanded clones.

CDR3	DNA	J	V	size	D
CASSDRDRDPYEQYF	TGTGCCAGCAGCGACCGGGACAGGGATCCCTACGAGCAGTACTTC	TRBJ2-7	TRBV7-7	.	TRBD1
CAITTGPNNEQFF	TGTGCCATCACAACAGGACCGAACAATGAGCAGTTCTTC	TRBJ2-1	TRBV10-3	.	.
CASSYAGEPKNIQYF	TGTGCCAGCAGTTACGCGGGGGAGCCCAAAAACATTCAGTACTTC	TRBJ2-4	TRBV6-5	few	TRBD2
CASSLGAGRQNSPLHF	TGTGCCAGCAGCTTGGGGGCGGGGCGACAAAATTCACCCCTCCACTTT	TRBJ1-6	TRBV5-6	.	.
CASTRQWGGYDEQFF	TGCGCCAGCACCAGACAGTGGGGGGGATATGATGAGCAGTTCTTC	TRBJ2-1	TRBV5-1	.	TRBD2
CASSTQLAGGLGQYF	TGTGCCAGCAGCACCCAACTAGCGGGGGGCCTGGGGCAGTATTTT	TRBJ2-3	TRBV7-9	few	TRBD2
CASSGANRNEQFF	TGTGCCAGCAGCGGCGCAAACAGGAATGAGCAGTTCTTC	TRBJ2-1	TRBV9	.	.
CASSRGLRTDTQYF	TGTGCCAGCAGTAGGGGCCTGAGGACAGATACGCAGTATTTT	TRBJ2-3	TRBV27	few	.
CASSLAPRGRNQPQHF	TGTGCCAGCAGCTTAGCGCCAAGGGGCCGCAATCAGCCCCAGCATTTT	TRBJ1-5	TRBV7-9	.	.
CASSFQAYRADYGYTF	TGTGCCAGCAGCTTTCAGGCCTACAGGGCCGACTATGGCTACACCTTC	TRBJ1-2	TRBV7-6	.	.
CASSQGLAGGRTGELFF	TGTGCCAGCAGCCAAGGGCTAGCGGGGGGGCGGACCGGGGAGCTGTTTTTT	TRBJ2-2	TRBV4-2	.	TRBD2
CASSVGLAGVEETQYF	TGTGCCAGCAGCGTCGGACTAGCGGGGGTCGAAGAGACCCAGTACTTC	TRBJ2-5	TRBV9	.	TRBD2
CASSPGQGHQETQYF	TGTGCCAGCAGCCCCGGACAGGGGCACCAAGAGACCCAGTACTTC	TRBJ2-5	TRBV7-9	many	TRBD1
CASGLAPVETQYF	TGTGCTAGTGGTTTGGCCCCGGTTGAGACCCAGTACTTC	TRBJ2-5	TRBV12-5	few	.
CAISLGGPETQYF	TGTGCCATCAGCCTAGGAGGGCCGGAGACCCAGTACTTC	TRBJ2-5	TRBV10-3	.	.
CAKGQSNTEAFF	TGTGCCAAGGGACAGTCGAACACTGAAGCTTTCTTT	TRBJ1-1	TRBV2	.	TRBD1
CASSSILIEETQYF	TGTGCCAGCAGTTCCATCCTAATAGAAGAGACCCAGTACTTC	TRBJ2-5	TRBV6-6	.	.
CASSARTSGSVDTQYF	TGCGCCAGCAGCGCACGGACTAGCGGGTCGGTAGATACGCAGTATTTT	TRBJ2-3	TRBV5-1	.	TRBD2
CASSNLTGAGQPQHF	TGTGCCAGCAGCAACCTCACAGGGGCGGGTCAGCCCCAGCATTTT	TRBJ1-5	TRBV7-9	.	TRBD1
CARSQGTNYGYTF	TGTGCCAGGTCACAGGGGACTAACTATGGCTACACCTTC	TRBJ1-2	TRBV2	.	TRBD1
CAAWGRQGEAFF	TGTGCCGCCTGGGGTCGGCAGGGTGAAGCTTTCTTT	TRBJ1-1	TRBV6-6	.	.
CASSQMGSVGTQYF	TGCGCCAGCAGCCAAATGGGCTCCGTCGGTACGCAGTATTTT	TRBJ2-3	TRBV4-3	few	.
CASSLRPVGGLTDTQYF	TGTGCCAGCAGCCTCCGGCCCGTCGGCGGGCTCACAGATACGCAGTATTTT	TRBJ2-3	TRBV9	few	.